The subject of this entry is one T cell receptor beta chain. At deep level, the assay was performed. Every subset's genomic DNA went evenly onto several immunoSEQ plates. The method was immunoSEQ multiplex PCR; TCRdb's version includes in-frame clones alone and lacks a portion of them. The sample carries about 1.5 million clones, around 97% recorded once. The sample belongs to a study of shared clonotypes between healthy human individuals. Per germline, CDR1 MGHRA and CDR2 YSYEKL. This CDR3 is built from 14 residues. V gave up 5 bases and J gave up 6 bases; unmatched junction bases: 7. Into CD45RA+ naive and CD45RA-negative memory subsets, the CD4+ cells were split.

The sequencing sample was made of naive CD4+ T cells sorted from blood. Regarding subset: CD45RA+ positively selected. The clonotype was recovered from a man aged 30 to 45 in good health. The chain carries TRBV4-1 and TRBJ2-7; 10 bases line up with TRBD1. CDR3 sequence: CASSKGQGKFEQYF. The CDR3 DNA follows: TGCGCCAGCAGCAAGGGACAGGGGAAGTTCGAGCAGTACTTC.